These T cell receptor beta chains were read from a single sample in a study of cytomegalovirus exposure and HLA in healthy donors. Assay used: immunoSEQ multiplex PCR; TCRdb lists only in-frame clones, some missing. The sample consists of 150,000 to 200,000 clones, 75% to 90% of them appearing once. Sequencing was done on a sample of PBMCs. The receptors here all came from a boy aged 2 to 10 in good health and CMV-seronegative. CDR3s include the opening cysteine and the closing phenylalanine or tryptophan. The D gene is left open where the match is weak. Rows may omit the clone size; those that give it use once, few, many or a size class.

clone_size: once; d_call: .; v_call: TRBV28; j_call: TRBJ2-5; cdr3_nt: TGTGCCAGCAGCTTCCGCAGGGCCCAAGAGACCCAGTACTTC; cdr3_aa: CASSFRRAQETQYF
clone_size: .; d_call: .; v_call: TRBV5-1; j_call: TRBJ2-2; cdr3_nt: TGCGCCAGCAGCTTGCGCACAGGCGGGAACACCGGGGAGCTGTTTTTT; cdr3_aa: CASSLRTGGNTGELFF
clone_size: .; d_call: .; v_call: TRBV18; j_call: TRBJ2-5; cdr3_nt: TGTGCCAGCTCCAATACGAGGGAGACCCAGTACTTC; cdr3_aa: CASSNTRETQYF
clone_size: .; d_call: .; v_call: TRBV14; j_call: TRBJ2-1; cdr3_nt: TGTGCCAGCAGTTCTCCAGGGGGGCCCTACAATGAGCAGTTCTTC; cdr3_aa: CASSSPGGPYNEQFF
clone_size: .; d_call: .; v_call: TRBV19; j_call: TRBJ2-5; cdr3_nt: TGTGCCAGTAGTAGCGCCCGGAGGAGGGAGACCCAGTACTTC; cdr3_aa: CASSSARRRETQYF
clone_size: .; d_call: TRBD1; v_call: TRBV25-1; j_call: TRBJ2-7; cdr3_nt: TGTGCCAGGGATCGGGCCCCTCAGGGGGCGTTAAACGAGCAGTACTTC; cdr3_aa: CARDRAPQGALNEQYF
clone_size: .; d_call: TRBD2; v_call: TRBV5-1; j_call: TRBJ2-3; cdr3_nt: TGCGCCAGCAGCTCGGGAGGGTTGCGCACAGATACGCAGTATTTT; cdr3_aa: CASSSGGLRTDTQYF
clone_size: .; d_call: TRBD1; v_call: TRBV27; j_call: TRBJ1-2; cdr3_nt: TGTGCCAGCAGTTTCTCCTCCTCAGGGGGTCATGGCTACACCTTC; cdr3_aa: CASSFSSSGGHGYTF
clone_size: once; d_call: TRBD1; v_call: TRBV2; j_call: TRBJ1-2; cdr3_nt: TGTGCCAGCAGTGAAGTCCAGGGGGCCGTTGGCTACACCTTC; cdr3_aa: CASSEVQGAVGYTF
clone_size: .; d_call: TRBD1; v_call: TRBV6-1; j_call: TRBJ1-5; cdr3_nt: TGTGCCAGCAGTTTGGGCGACAGGGGAATACTCCAGCATTTT; cdr3_aa: CASSLGDRGILQHF
clone_size: .; d_call: TRBD1; v_call: TRBV27; j_call: TRBJ2-3; cdr3_nt: TGTGCCAGCAGTTTACAGGGGGCAAGCACGGATACGCAGTATTTT; cdr3_aa: CASSLQGASTDTQYF
clone_size: few; d_call: .; v_call: TRBV4-1; j_call: TRBJ2-5; cdr3_nt: TGCGCCAGCAGCCCCCCGTTCCAAGAGACCCAGTACTTC; cdr3_aa: CASSPPFQETQYF
clone_size: .; d_call: .; v_call: TRBV9; j_call: TRBJ2-5; cdr3_nt: TGTGCCAGCAGCCCGCGCCAGGGGTCGGGAGAGACCCAGTACTTC; cdr3_aa: CASSPRQGSGETQYF
clone_size: .; d_call: TRBD2; v_call: TRBV4-1; j_call: TRBJ2-2; cdr3_nt: TGCGCCAGCAGCCAAGTGACTAGCGGGAGGGCCAGAACCGGGGAGCTGTTTTTT; cdr3_aa: CASSQVTSGRARTGELFF
clone_size: .; d_call: TRBD1; v_call: TRBV2; j_call: TRBJ2-6; cdr3_nt: TGTGCCAGCAGTGCCCGGACAGGGGTTTTCGTGAGCTCTGGGGCCAACGTCCTGACTTTC; cdr3_aa: CASSARTGVFVSSGANVLTF
clone_size: few; d_call: TRBD2; v_call: TRBV7-9; j_call: TRBJ2-1; cdr3_nt: TGTTCCAGCAGCCCGCGGGGGGGGGAAATCAATGAGCAGTTCTTC; cdr3_aa: CSSSPRGGEINEQFF
clone_size: .; d_call: .; v_call: TRBV28; j_call: TRBJ2-3; cdr3_nt: TGTGCCAGCAGTTTATGGGGCCAGCTCACAGATACGCAGTATTTT; cdr3_aa: CASSLWGQLTDTQYF
clone_size: .; d_call: TRBD2; v_call: TRBV7-2; j_call: TRBJ2-7; cdr3_nt: TGTGCCAGCACCCTAGCGGCGACTAGCGGGACCTACGAGCAGTACTTC; cdr3_aa: CASTLAATSGTYEQYF
clone_size: once; d_call: .; v_call: TRBV5-1; j_call: TRBJ1-1; cdr3_nt: TGCGCCAGCAGCTTGGGGGGGGGCTTAGCTTTCTTT; cdr3_aa: CASSLGGGLAFF
clone_size: .; d_call: TRBD1; v_call: TRBV9; j_call: TRBJ1-2; cdr3_nt: TGTGCCAGCAGCGTAGTCCATGGACAGGGCGTGGATGGCTACACCTTC; cdr3_aa: CASSVVHGQGVDGYTF
clone_size: once; d_call: TRBD2; v_call: TRBV6-1; j_call: TRBJ2-2; cdr3_nt: TGTGCCAGCAGTGCCGGGACTAGCGGGGGGGCGACCGGGGAGCTGTTTTTT; cdr3_aa: CASSAGTSGGATGELFF
clone_size: few; d_call: TRBD1; v_call: TRBV5-1; j_call: TRBJ1-2; cdr3_nt: TGCGCCAGCAGCTTTTACAGGGGTTTTTATGGCTACACCTTC; cdr3_aa: CASSFYRGFYGYTF
clone_size: .; d_call: TRBD1; v_call: TRBV28; j_call: TRBJ1-2; cdr3_nt: TGTGCCAGCAGTTTATCATGGGGGGACAGGGGGAACTATGGCTACACCTTC; cdr3_aa: CASSLSWGDRGNYGYTF
clone_size: .; d_call: .; v_call: TRBV6-5; j_call: TRBJ1-1; cdr3_nt: TGTGCCAGCAGTTACGGGCAGCCAAACACTGAAGCTTTCTTT; cdr3_aa: CASSYGQPNTEAFF
clone_size: few; d_call: .; v_call: TRBV6-5; j_call: TRBJ1-1; cdr3_nt: TGTGCCAGCACCTCGGACAGGAACACTGAAGCTTTCTTT; cdr3_aa: CASTSDRNTEAFF